What follows describes a single T cell receptor beta chain. Its specificity is unknown. Some clones are missing from TCRdb's copy, which holds only in-frame ones; the method was immunoSEQ multiplex PCR. The sample has approximately 110,000 clones; roughly 87% are singletons. This record belongs to a study of T cell responses to AZD1222 COVID-19 vaccine. Study results and limitations: With two AZD1222 doses given, Spike-specific TCR breadth and depth both rose.

From germline, CDR1 is SGHTA and CDR2 FQGNSA. V lost 3 bases to trimming and J lost 2 bases, with 7 bases between them. This CDR3 contains 13 residues. The material sequenced was peripheral blood, taken on day 0 of AZD1222 vaccination. The sequence derives from an adult in good health. The chain has TRBV7-2 and TRBJ1-2, with a tentative D call TRBD1 (6 bases). In nucleotides, the CDR3 is TGTGCCAGCAGCTTGAGGGGGAACTATGGCTACACCTTC. It encodes CASSLRGNYGYTF.